This record looks at one T cell receptor beta chain sequence and its context. The antigen is undetermined. This sample is drawn from a study of cytomegalovirus exposure and HLA in healthy donors. Whole-study results and caveats: Follow-up analysis later connected one missense variant in DCLRE1C with trimming of TCR beta V- and J-genes. The authors excluded some V segments, including TRBV6-2 and TRBV6-3, as indistinguishable. Roughly uniform sequencing depth across donors was assumed, possibly incorrectly. According to a later analysis, most TCR beta chains associated with CMV appeared HLA-restricted.

Germline values: CDR1 MDHEN, CDR2 SYDVKM. CDR3 length equals 15 residues. Trimming removed 5 bases from V and 6 bases from J, with 17 bases in between. With 60 Vbeta and 13 Jbeta primers, the PCR was carried out. The data were produced by immunoSEQ multiplex PCR, yet TCRdb's version contains in-frame clones alone and is incomplete. The top ten clones hold 4.5% to 7.5% of a sample with more than 150,000 clones, 65% to 85% of them seen once. V is TRBV28 and J is TRBJ1-5, with D maybe TRBD1 (6 bases). Sequencing used PBMCs. The sequence was obtained from a woman between 25 and 40 years old in good health and CMV-seropositive. CDR3 in amino acids: CASSLTPRGSQPQHF. The CDR3 DNA reads as TGTGCCAGCAGTCTTACCCCCAGGGGAAGTCAGCCCCAGCATTTT.